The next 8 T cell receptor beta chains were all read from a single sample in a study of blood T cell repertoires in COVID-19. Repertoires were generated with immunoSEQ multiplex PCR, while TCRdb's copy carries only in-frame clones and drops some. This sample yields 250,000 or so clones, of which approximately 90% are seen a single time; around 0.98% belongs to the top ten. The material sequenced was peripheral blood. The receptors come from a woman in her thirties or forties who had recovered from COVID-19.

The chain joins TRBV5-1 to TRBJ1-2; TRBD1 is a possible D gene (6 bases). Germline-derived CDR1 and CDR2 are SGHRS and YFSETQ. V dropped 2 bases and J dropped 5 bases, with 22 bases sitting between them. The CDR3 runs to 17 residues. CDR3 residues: CASSFGNPQGHSYGYTF. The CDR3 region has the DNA TGCGCCAGCAGCTTTGGAAACCCACAGGGCCACTCGTATGGCTACACCTTC.

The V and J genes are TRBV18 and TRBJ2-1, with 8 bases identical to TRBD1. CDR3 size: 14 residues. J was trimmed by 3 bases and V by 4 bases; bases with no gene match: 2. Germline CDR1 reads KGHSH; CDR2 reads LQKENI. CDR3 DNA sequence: TGTGCCAGCTCACAGACAGGGGACTACAATGAGCAGTTCTTC. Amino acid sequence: CASSQTGDYNEQFF.

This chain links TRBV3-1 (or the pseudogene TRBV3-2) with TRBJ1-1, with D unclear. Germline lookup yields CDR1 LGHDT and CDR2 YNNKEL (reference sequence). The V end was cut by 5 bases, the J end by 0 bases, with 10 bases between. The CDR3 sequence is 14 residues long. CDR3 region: CASSSEYMNTEAFF. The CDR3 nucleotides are TGTGCCAGCAGCAGCGAGTACATGAACACTGAAGCTTTCTTT.

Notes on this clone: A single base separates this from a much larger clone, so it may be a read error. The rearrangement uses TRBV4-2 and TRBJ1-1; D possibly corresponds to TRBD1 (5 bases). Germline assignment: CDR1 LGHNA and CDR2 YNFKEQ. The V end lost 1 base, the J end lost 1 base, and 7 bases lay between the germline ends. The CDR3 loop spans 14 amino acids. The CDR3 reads CASSQGGGNTEAFF. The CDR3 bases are TGTGCCAGCAGCCAAGGGGGGGGGAACACTGAAGCTTTCTTT.

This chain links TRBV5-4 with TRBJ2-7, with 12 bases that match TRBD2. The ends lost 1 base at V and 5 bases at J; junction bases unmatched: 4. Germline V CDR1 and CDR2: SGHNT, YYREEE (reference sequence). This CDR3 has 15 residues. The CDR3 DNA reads TGTGCCAGCAGCTTGAGGCTAGCGGGAGGGGACGAGCAGTACTTC. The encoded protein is CASSLRLAGGDEQYF.

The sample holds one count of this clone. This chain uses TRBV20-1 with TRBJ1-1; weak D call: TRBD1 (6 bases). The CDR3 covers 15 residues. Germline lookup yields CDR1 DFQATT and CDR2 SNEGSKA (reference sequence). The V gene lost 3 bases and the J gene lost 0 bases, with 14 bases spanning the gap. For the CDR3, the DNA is TGCAGTGCTAGTGAATCAACAGGGTTGAACACTGAAGCTTTCTTT. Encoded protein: CSASESTGLNTEAFF.

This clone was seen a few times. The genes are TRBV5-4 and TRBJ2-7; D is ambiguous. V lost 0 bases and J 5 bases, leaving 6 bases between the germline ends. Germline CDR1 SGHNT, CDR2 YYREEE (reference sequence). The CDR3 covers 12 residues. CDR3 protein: CASSLVAHEQYF. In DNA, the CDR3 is TGTGCCAGCAGCTTGGTAGCCCACGAGCAGTACTTC.

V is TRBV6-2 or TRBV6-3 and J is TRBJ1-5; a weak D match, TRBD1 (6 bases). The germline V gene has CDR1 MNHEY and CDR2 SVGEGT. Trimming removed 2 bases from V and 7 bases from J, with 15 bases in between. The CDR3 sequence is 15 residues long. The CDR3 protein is CASSYLRGLGQPQHF. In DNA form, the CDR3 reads TGTGCCAGCAGTTACCTCAGGGGCCTTGGGCAGCCCCAGCATTTT.